This T cell receptor (beta chain) was recovered during a study of cytomegalovirus exposure and HLA in healthy donors. Some clones are missing from TCRdb's copy, which holds only in-frame ones; the method was immunoSEQ multiplex PCR. The sample shows around 70,000 clones, around 93% of them seen only once. The study, taken as a whole, reports: The authors listed approximately 150 TCR beta chains as cytomegalovirus-associated. There were a few CMV-associated chains whose specificity for CMV antigens was confirmed in vitro. Reports showed the classifier diagnosing cytomegalovirus status with high specificity and sensitivity.

Worth noting for this clone: No antigen is known for it.

With V trimmed by 0 bases and J by 4 bases, 2 bases remained unmatched. The CDR3 spans 16 residues. Germline CDR1 SGHTA, CDR2 FQGNSA. Sample: PBMCs. This sequence joins TRBV7-2 and TRBJ2-1, with 11 bases lining up with TRBD2. This receptor was obtained from a man younger than 30 in good health and CMV-seronegative. Here the CDR3 reads CASSLAPSGRYNEQFF. The CDR3 DNA reads as TGTGCCAGCAGCTTAGCACCTAGCGGGAGGTACAATGAGCAGTTCTTC.